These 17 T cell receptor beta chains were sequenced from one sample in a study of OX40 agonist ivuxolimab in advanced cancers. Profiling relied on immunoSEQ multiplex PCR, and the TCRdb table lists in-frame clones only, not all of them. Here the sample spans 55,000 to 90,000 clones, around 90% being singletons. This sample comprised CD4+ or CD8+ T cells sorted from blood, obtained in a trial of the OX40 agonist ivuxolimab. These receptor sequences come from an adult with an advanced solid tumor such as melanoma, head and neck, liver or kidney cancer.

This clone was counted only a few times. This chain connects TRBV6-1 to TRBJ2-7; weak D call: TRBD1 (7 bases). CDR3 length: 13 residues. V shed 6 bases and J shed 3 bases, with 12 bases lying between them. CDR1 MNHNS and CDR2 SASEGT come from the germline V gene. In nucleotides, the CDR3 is TGTGCCAGCAGGGAGGGGGCAGGCTACGAGCAGTACTTC. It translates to CASREGAGYEQYF.

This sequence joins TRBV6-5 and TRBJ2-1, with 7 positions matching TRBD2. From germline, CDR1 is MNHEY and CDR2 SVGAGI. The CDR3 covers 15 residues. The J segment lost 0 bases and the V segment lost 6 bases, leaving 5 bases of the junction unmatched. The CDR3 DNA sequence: TGTGCCAGCAGGCTAGCGGCCGGCTCCTACAATGAGCAGTTCTTC. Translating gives CASRLAAGSYNEQFF.

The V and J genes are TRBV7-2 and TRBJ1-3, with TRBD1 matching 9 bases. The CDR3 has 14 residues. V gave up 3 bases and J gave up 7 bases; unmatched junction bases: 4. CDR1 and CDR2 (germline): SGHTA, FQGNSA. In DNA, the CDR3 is TGTGCCAGCAGCTTTGGGACAGGGCGGAACACCATATATTTT. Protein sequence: CASSFGTGRNTIYF.

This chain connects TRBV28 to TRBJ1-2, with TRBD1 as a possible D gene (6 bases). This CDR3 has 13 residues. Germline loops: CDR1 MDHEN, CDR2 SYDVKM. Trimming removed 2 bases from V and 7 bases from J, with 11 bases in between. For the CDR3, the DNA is TGTGCCAGCAGTTTACGGGGGGCAGGTGGCTACACCTTC. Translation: CASSLRGAGGYTF.

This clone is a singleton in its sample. The CDR3 loop is CASSVGGTTDTQYF. For the CDR3, the DNA is TGTGCCAGCAGCGTAGGGGGTACCACAGATACGCAGTATTTT. The chain couples TRBV9 to TRBJ2-3; D call uncertain. The V gene lost 0 bases and the J gene lost 2 bases, with 7 bases spanning the gap. CDR1 and CDR2 (germline): SGDLS, YYNGEE. This CDR3 has 14 residues. Variable domain in full (rest from reference TRBV9 and TRBJ2-3): DSGVTQTPKHLITATGQRVTLRCSPRSGDLSVYWYQQSLDQGLQFLIQYYNGEERAKGNILERFSAQQFPDLHSELNLSSLELGDSALYFCASSVGGTTDTQYFGPGTRLTVL.

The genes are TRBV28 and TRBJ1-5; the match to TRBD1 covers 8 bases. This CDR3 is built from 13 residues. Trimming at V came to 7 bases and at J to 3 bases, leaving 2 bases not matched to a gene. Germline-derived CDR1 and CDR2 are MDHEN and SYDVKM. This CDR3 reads CASKQGVNQPQHF. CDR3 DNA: TGTGCCAGCAAACAGGGGGTCAATCAGCCCCAGCATTTT.

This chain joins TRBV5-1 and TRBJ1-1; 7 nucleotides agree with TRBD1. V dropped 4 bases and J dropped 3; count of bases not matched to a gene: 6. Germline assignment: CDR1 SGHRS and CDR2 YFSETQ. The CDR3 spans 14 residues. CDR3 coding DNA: TGCGCCAGCAGCCCCGACAGGGAGTACACTGAAGCTTTCTTT. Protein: CASSPDREYTEAFF.

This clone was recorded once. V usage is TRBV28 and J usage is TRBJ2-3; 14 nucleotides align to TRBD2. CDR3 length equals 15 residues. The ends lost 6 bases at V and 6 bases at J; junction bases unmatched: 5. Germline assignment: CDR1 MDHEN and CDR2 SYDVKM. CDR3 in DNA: TGTGCCAGCAGCTCTCGACTAGCGGGAGGGGATACGCAGTATTTT. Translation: CASSSRLAGGDTQYF.

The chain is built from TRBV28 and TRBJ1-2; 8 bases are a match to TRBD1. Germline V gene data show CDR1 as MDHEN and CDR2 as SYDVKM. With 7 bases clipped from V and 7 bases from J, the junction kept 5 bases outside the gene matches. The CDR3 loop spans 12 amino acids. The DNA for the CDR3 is TGTGCCAGCATCCGACAGGGGACTGGCTACACCTTC. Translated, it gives CASIRQGTGYTF.

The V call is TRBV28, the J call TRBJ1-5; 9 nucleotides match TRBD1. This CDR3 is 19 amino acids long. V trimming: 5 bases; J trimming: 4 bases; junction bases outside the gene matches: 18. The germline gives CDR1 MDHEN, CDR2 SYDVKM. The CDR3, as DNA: TGTGCCAGCAGTGCCCGTCTAAGCGCCGCCGGGACAGGGAATCAGCCCCAGCATTTT. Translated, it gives CASSARLSAAGTGNQPQHF.

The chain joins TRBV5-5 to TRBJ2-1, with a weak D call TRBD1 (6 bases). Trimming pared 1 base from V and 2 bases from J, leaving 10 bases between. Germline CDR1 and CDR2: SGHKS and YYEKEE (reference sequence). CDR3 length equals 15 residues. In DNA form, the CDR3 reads TGTGCCAGCAGCTTGACAGGGAGCGCCTACAATGAGCAGTTCTTC. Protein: CASSLTGSAYNEQFF.

For the CDR3, the DNA is TGCGCCAGCAGCTCGGTGGGAGAGACCCAGTACTTC. It is translated as CASSSVGETQYF. The chain is built from TRBV4-1 and TRBJ2-5, with D uncertain. With 5 bases removed from V and 4 bases from J, the gap between germline ends came to 8 bases. Germline loops: CDR1 MGHRA, CDR2 YSYEKL. This CDR3 region has 12 residues.

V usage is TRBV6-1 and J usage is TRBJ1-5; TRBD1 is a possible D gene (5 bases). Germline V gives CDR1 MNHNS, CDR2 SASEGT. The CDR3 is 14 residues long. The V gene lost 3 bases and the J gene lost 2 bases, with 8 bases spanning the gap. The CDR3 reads CASSDLGGNQPQHF. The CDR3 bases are TGTGCCAGCAGTGATTTAGGGGGCAATCAGCCCCAGCATTTT.

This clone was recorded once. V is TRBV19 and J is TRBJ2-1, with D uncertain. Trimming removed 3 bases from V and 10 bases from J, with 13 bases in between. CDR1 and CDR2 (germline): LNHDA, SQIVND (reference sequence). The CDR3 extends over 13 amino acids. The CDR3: CASSIPGLREQFF. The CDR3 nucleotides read TGTGCCAGTAGTATCCCCGGTCTCAGGGAGCAGTTCTTC.

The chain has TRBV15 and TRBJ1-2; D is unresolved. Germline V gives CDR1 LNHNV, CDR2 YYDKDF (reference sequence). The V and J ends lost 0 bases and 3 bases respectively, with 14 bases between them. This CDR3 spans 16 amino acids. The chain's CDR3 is CATSRDREGSYYGYTF. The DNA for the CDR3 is TGTGCCACCAGCAGAGACCGGGAAGGGAGCTACTATGGCTACACCTTC.

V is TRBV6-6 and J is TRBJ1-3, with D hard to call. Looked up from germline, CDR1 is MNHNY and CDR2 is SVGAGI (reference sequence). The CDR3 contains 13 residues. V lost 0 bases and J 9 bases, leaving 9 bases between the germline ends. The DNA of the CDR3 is TGTGCCAGCAGTTACTCAGAGGGCGCCACCATATATTTT. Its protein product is CASSYSEGATIYF.

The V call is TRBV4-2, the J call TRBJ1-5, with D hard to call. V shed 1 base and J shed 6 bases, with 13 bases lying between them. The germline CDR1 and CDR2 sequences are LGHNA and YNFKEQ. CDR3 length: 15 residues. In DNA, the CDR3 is TGTGCCAGCAGCCAAGTTGAGGTTACGGGTCAGCCCCAGCATTTT. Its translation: CASSQVEVTGQPQHF.